This TCR beta chain derives from a study of blood T cell repertoires in COVID-19. About the research overall: Sites in the United States, Italy and Spain provided acute and convalescent COVID-19 samples. Nucleic acid was either cDNA or gDNA, and it came from T cells, B-cell-depleted T cells, or PBMCs.

Per the authors' pipeline: The assay estimated nucleated cells by amplifying reference gene primers. Profiling relied on immunoSEQ multiplex PCR, and the TCRdb table lists in-frame clones only, not all of them. The V and J calls and clone size come from that table; D and trimming were worked out from the DNA. The sample yields 200,000 to 250,000 clones, approximately 91% seen once. This clone came up a few times. In germline, CDR1 is MNHEY, CDR2 SMNVEV (reference sequence). This CDR3 is 14 amino acids long. The trim removed 5 bases at V and 7 bases at J, leaving 4 bases unmatched. The source of this sequence is a woman aged 55-70 years with acute or convalescent COVID-19. Input material: peripheral blood. The rearrangement links TRBV27 to TRBJ1-6; TRBD1 aligns across 8 bases. CDR3 in amino acids: CASSPGQGNSPLHF. Here the CDR3 DNA reads TGTGCCAGCAGTCCCGGACAGGGAAATTCACCCCTCCACTTT.